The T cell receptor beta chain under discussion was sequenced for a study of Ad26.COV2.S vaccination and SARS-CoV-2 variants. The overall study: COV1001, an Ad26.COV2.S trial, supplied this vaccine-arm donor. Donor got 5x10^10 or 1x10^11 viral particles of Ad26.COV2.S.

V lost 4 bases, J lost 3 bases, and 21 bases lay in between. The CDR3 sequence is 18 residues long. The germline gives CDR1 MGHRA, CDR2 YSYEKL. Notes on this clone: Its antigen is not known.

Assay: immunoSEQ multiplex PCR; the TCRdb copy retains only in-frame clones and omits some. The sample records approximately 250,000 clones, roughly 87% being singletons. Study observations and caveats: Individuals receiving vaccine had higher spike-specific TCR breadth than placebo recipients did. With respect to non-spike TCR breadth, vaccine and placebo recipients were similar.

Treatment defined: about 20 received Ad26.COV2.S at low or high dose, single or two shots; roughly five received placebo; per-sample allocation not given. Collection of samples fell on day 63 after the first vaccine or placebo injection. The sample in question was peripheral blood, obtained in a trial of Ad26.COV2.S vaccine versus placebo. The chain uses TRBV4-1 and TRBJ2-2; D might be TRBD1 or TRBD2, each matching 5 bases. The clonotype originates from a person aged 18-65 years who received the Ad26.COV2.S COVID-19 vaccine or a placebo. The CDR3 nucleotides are TGCGCCAGCAGCCGAATTTTGGGACCTGCAGGGCACACCGGGGAGCTGTTTTTT. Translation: CASSRILGPAGHTGELFF.